Each of the 29 T cell receptor beta chains below was sequenced from the same sample in a study of T cells expressing NK-cell markers (dated by TCRdb to 2019 to 2021). The library was prepared using 5' RACE. The instrument given in TCRdb is Illumina HiSeq 2000. TCRdb reprocessed the reads and lists each CDR3 protein sequence as a single entry, with no DNA. The table for this sample lists some 460,000 distinct CDR3 sequences. In total, the top ten clones hold 1.4% to 1.5% of the sample. The sequenced sample was blood T cells: a sorted CD56 or NKG2C T cell subset, CD4+ or CD8+ T cells, or bulk PBMC T cells (not recorded which). The receptors here all came from a woman in her forties or fifties in good health. Donor details come from another sample of the same person, matched by shared clones.

V and J are TRBV18 and TRBJ2-2; TCRdb's D call of TRBD1 is untestable without DNA. CDR3 size: 18 residues. From germline, CDR1 is KGHSH and CDR2 LQKENI. The CDR3 spells CASSPIPPSGVGTGELFF.

The gene calls are TRBV19 and TRBJ2-1; the TRBD2 assignment by TCRdb is unverifiable without DNA. The CDR3 sequence is 17 residues long. Looked up from germline, CDR1 is LNHDA and CDR2 is SQIVND (reference sequence). This CDR3 reads CASSIDLGGSSYNEQFF.

V and J are TRBV7-8 and TRBJ2-7; TCRdb's D gene call, TRBD2, goes unchecked for lack of DNA. There are 16 residues in the CDR3. The germline V gene encodes CDR1 SGHVS and CDR2 FQNEAQ. This CDR3 is CASSLSPGRSYYEQYF.

This chain links TRBV10-2 with TRBJ2-3; TCRdb proposes TRBD1, but this gene call is untestable without DNA. Per germline, CDR1 WSHSY and CDR2 SAAADI. The CDR3 covers 14 residues. This chain's CDR3 is CASGGTAFTDTQYF.

This rearrangement joins TRBV6-1 to TRBJ1-1; the TRBD1 assignment by TCRdb is unverifiable without DNA. Germline CDR1 is MNHNS and CDR2 is SASEGT. The CDR3 has 14 amino acids. This CDR3 reads CASTPFTGNTEAFF.

This sequence joins TRBV24-1 and TRBJ2-2; TCRdb picks TRBD2, but there is no DNA to check that call. CDR1 KGHDR and CDR2 SFDVKD come from the germline V gene. The CDR3 consists of 13 residues. CDR3: CATAGTIPGELFF.

The rearrangement uses TRBV30 and TRBJ1-3. Germline V gives CDR1 GTSNPN, CDR2 SVGIG (reference sequence). The CDR3 totals 13 residues. The chain's CDR3 is CAWSVSGGNTIYF.

This chain uses TRBV4-1 with TRBJ2-3; TCRdb reports TRBD2, a call that lacks DNA to check it against. The germline V gene encodes CDR1 MGHRA and CDR2 YSYEKL. This CDR3 comprises 20 residues. CDR3 amino acids: CASSQDLAISGGSVADTQYF.

The rearrangement links TRBV12-3 or TRBV12-4 to TRBJ2-5; TCRdb returns TRBD2, unconfirmable since there is no DNA. The CDR3 loop spans 15 amino acids. CDR3 sequence: CASSAGGRNQETQYF.

The chain recombines TRBV20-1 with TRBJ2-1; the TCRdb call, TRBD2, lacks DNA for checking. CDR3 length: 19 amino acids. Looked up from germline, CDR1 is DFQATT and CDR2 is SNEGSKA (reference sequence). The CDR3 loop is CSARGVGTNGGSSYNEQFF.

The rearrangement links TRBV29-1 to TRBJ1-5; the D gene TCRdb calls, TRBD1, cannot be checked with no DNA. Germline values: CDR1 SQVTM, CDR2 ANQGSEA. The CDR3 sequence is 13 residues long. CDR3 residues: CSVRQGWDQPQHF.

This chain connects TRBV6-5 to TRBJ1-1. Germline V gene data show CDR1 as MNHEY and CDR2 as SVGAGI. CDR3 length: 14 residues. Here the CDR3 reads CASSYNRVNTEAFF.

The chain combines TRBV4-2 with TRBJ2-1; TCRdb's D call, TRBD2, is unchecked because there is no DNA. Germline-derived CDR1 and CDR2 are LGHNA and YNFKEQ. The CDR3 covers 22 residues. This CDR3 is CASSQAEEFRGLAGSSYNEQFF.

V gene TRBV9 combines with J gene TRBJ2-7; there is no DNA to check the TCRdb D call of TRBD2. Per germline, CDR1 SGDLS and CDR2 YYNGEE. The CDR3 loop spans 14 amino acids. The CDR3 loop reads CASSVGEGGYEQYF.

This sequence joins TRBV12-3 or TRBV12-4 and TRBJ2-1; TCRdb names TRBD2, which stays unverified in the absence of DNA. The CDR3 length is 14 residues. This CDR3 reads CASSFSAGNNEQFF.

The rearrangement joins TRBV6-1 to TRBJ2-5; TCRdb designates TRBD2, a call that cannot be tested without DNA. In germline, CDR1 is MNHNS, CDR2 SASEGT. This CDR3 is 16 amino acids long. The CDR3: CASRLPGLDFQETQYF.

V usage is TRBV4-1 and J usage is TRBJ2-1; checking the TCRdb D call of TRBD2 is not possible without DNA. Germline V gives CDR1 MGHRA, CDR2 YSYEKL. This CDR3 spans 19 amino acids. The CDR3 loop reads CASSQSTSGSDISYNEQFF.

The chain is built from TRBV29-1 and TRBJ1-2. CDR1 SQVTM and CDR2 ANQGSEA come from the germline V gene. There are 13 residues in the CDR3. This CDR3 reads CSVGTLLNYGYTF. The full variable domain, with the rest looked up from reference TRBV29-1 and TRBJ1-2, is SAVISQKPSRDICQRGTSLTIQCQVDSQVTMMFWYRQQPGQSLTLIATANQGSEATYESGFVIDKFPISRPNLTFSTLTVSNMSPEDSSIYLCSVGTLLNYGYTFGSGTRLTVV.

The V gene is TRBV7-2, the J gene TRBJ2-3; with no DNA, the TCRdb D assignment of TRBD2 cannot be verified. Germline V gene data show CDR1 as SGHTA and CDR2 as FQGNSA. The CDR3 totals 14 residues. The CDR3 protein is CASSYSGETDTQYF.

The chain joins TRBV20-1 to TRBJ2-2; TCRdb calls TRBD1, which cannot be checked without DNA. Looked up from germline, CDR1 is DFQATT and CDR2 is SNEGSKA (reference sequence). This CDR3 is built from 18 residues. This chain's CDR3 is CSARAFPTGTGTTGELFF.

The rearrangement joins TRBV20-1 to TRBJ2-5; TCRdb's D call of TRBD1 is untestable without DNA. The germline V gene encodes CDR1 DFQATT and CDR2 SNEGSKA (reference sequence). This CDR3 is 15 amino acids long. The chain's CDR3 is CSAVLDRGPGETQYF.

The gene calls are TRBV6-5 and TRBJ1-1; TCRdb returns TRBD1, unconfirmable since there is no DNA. Looked up from germline, CDR1 is MNHEY and CDR2 is SVGAGI. This CDR3 is built from 14 residues. The CDR3 reads CASRPNRGGTEAFF.

The rearrangement joins TRBV3-1 to TRBJ2-1; no DNA is available, so the TRBD2 call from TCRdb remains unchecked. This CDR3 has 15 amino acids. CDR1 LGHDT and CDR2 YNNKEL come from the germline V gene (reference sequence). CDR3 in amino acids: CASSLMTSGVNEQFF.

The V call is TRBV28, the J call TRBJ2-1; there is no DNA to check the TCRdb D call of TRBD1. CDR3 length: 13 amino acids. Germline CDR1 and CDR2: MDHEN and SYDVKM. CDR3 region: CASSGQGRDEQFF.

The rearrangement links TRBV4-1 to TRBJ1-6. CDR3 length equals 15 residues. CDR1 MGHRA and CDR2 YSYEKL come from the germline V gene. CDR3 sequence reads: CASSQVNGFASPLHF.

The chain combines TRBV24-1 with TRBJ2-1; TCRdb lists TRBD2, though no DNA is available to test this call. This CDR3 region has 18 residues. Germline CDR1 reads KGHDR; CDR2 reads SFDVKD. This CDR3 is CATSDFYSGLAGHNEQFF.

The chain has TRBV5-1 and TRBJ2-1; TCRdb names TRBD1, which stays unverified in the absence of DNA. Germline V gene sequence: CDR1 SGHRS, CDR2 YFSETQ. The CDR3 length is 16 residues. The CDR3 loop is CASSLGGAGLPSEQFF.

The gene calls are TRBV9 and TRBJ2-7. From germline, CDR1 is SGDLS and CDR2 YYNGEE. The CDR3 length is 14 residues. CDR3 in amino acids: CASSVDPRAYEQYF.

V gene TRBV7-7 combines with J gene TRBJ2-3; TCRdb proposes TRBD1, but this gene call is untestable without DNA. This CDR3 has 14 amino acids. From germline, CDR1 is SSHAT and CDR2 FNYEAQ (reference sequence). The CDR3 here is CASSSQGGEDTQYF.